Presented here are 22 T cell receptor beta chains from one specimen sequenced in a study of cytomegalovirus exposure and HLA in healthy donors. PCR primers comprised 60 Vbeta and 13 Jbeta primers. Measured with immunoSEQ multiplex PCR; TCRdb has only the in-frame clones, and not every one. Of about 190,000 clones listed, around 88% were seen once; the top ten hold around 1.6%. The sequenced sample consisted of PBMCs. Receptors were obtained from a man aged 40-49 years in good health and CMV-seropositive.

The genes are TRBV14 and TRBJ1-6, with 8 bases identical to TRBD1. V dropped 4 bases and J dropped 7; count of bases not matched to a gene: 6. Germline values: CDR1 SGHDN, CDR2 FVKESK. There are 15 residues in the CDR3. CDR3 loop: CASSRLRQGNSPLHF. CDR3 nucleotide sequence: TGTGCCAGCAGCCGCCTGAGACAGGGGAATTCACCCCTCCACTTT.

In its sample, this clone was seen once. The chain carries TRBV10-3 and TRBJ2-6, with 7 bases fitting TRBD1. Looked up from germline, CDR1 is ENHRY and CDR2 is SYGVKD. This CDR3 has 17 amino acids. V lost 4 bases, J lost 2 bases, and 8 bases stayed unmatched. CDR3 DNA sequence: TGTGCCATCAGTGCAAGCAGGGGGACCGCTGGGGCCAACGTCCTGACTTTC. Translation: CAISASRGTAGANVLTF.

V usage is TRBV29-1 and J usage is TRBJ2-7; 12 bases agree with TRBD2. Trimming at V came to 5 bases and at J to 0 bases, leaving 14 bases not matched to a gene. The CDR3 length is 18 residues. Germline CDR1 and CDR2: SQVTM and ANQGSEA. CDR3 DNA sequence: TGCAGCGTTATTCTAGCGGGAGGGCTCCCTGCTAGCTCCTACGAGCAGTACTTC. Translation gives CSVILAGGLPASSYEQYF.

J is TRBJ2-4 and V is TRBV7-2; 8 bases are shared with TRBD2. Germline V lookup: CDR1 SGHTA, CDR2 FQGNSA. The CDR3 has 13 amino acids. The V gene end was trimmed by 5 bases and the J gene end by 9 bases; junction bases not matched to a gene: 6. CDR3 bases: TGTGCCAGCAGCGTTAGCGGGAAAGGCATTCAGTACTTC. Amino acid sequence: CASSVSGKGIQYF.

This sequence joins TRBV27 and TRBJ1-2, with D unclear. There are 13 residues in the CDR3. CDR1 is MNHEY, CDR2 SMNVEV, per germline (reference sequence). V was pared by 6 bases and J by 4 bases, with 12 bases between. The CDR3 loop reads CASRSGVFYGYTF. The DNA of the CDR3 is TGTGCCAGCAGAAGCGGGGTTTTCTATGGCTACACCTTC.

This chain links TRBV5-1 with TRBJ2-5; TRBD1 matches 11 bases. This CDR3 is 17 amino acids long. Germline V gene data show CDR1 as SGHRS and CDR2 as YFSETQ. The V segment lost 8 bases and the J segment 1 base; nucleotides outside the gene matches: 13. The CDR3, as DNA: TGCGCCAGACTTGGGGTCGGGACAGGGGGACTCCAAGAGACCCAGTACTTC. It encodes CARLGVGTGGLQETQYF.

The chain uses TRBV7-2 and TRBJ1-1; D ambiguous. V was cut by 4 bases and J by 0 bases, with 6 bases left in between. The CDR3 has 13 amino acids. Germline-derived CDR1 and CDR2 are SGHTA and FQGNSA. In DNA form, the CDR3 reads TGTGCCAGCAGCTCTCAGATGAACACTGAAGCTTTCTTT. This sequence encodes CASSSQMNTEAFF.

V gene TRBV7-3 combines with J gene TRBJ1-6, with 7 bases lining up with TRBD1. The V gene end was trimmed by 5 bases and the J gene end by 3 bases; junction bases not matched to a gene: 1. The CDR3 runs to 14 residues. CDR1 and CDR2 (germline): SGHTA, FQGTGA. The CDR3 nucleotides read TGTGCCAGCAGCCGGGACAGCTATAATTCACCCCTCCACTTT. It translates to CASSRDSYNSPLHF.

The V call is TRBV2, the J call TRBJ1-1; a possible D gene is TRBD1 (5 bases). The length of the CDR3 is 13 residues. V lost 8 bases and J lost 0, with 10 bases in between. CDR1 and CDR2 (germline): SNHLY, FYNNEI. The CDR3 bases are TGTGCCAGCTTGACAGCTATGAACACTGAAGCTTTCTTT. Translated: CASLTAMNTEAFF.

The chain employs TRBV4-1 and TRBJ2-3, with 11 bases matching TRBD2. V trimming: 1 base; J trimming: 4 bases; junction bases outside the gene matches: 4. Germline assignment: CDR1 MGHRA and CDR2 YSYEKL. There are 16 residues in the CDR3. The DNA of the CDR3 is TGCGCCAGCAGCCAAGTGACTAGCGGGAATCCAGATACGCAGTATTTT. Translating it yields CASSQVTSGNPDTQYF.

This sequence joins TRBV11-2 and TRBJ2-5; weak D call: TRBD2 (5 bases). The germline V and J ends were trimmed by 6 bases and 5 bases, with 7 bases remaining between them. The CDR3 covers 11 residues. Germline V CDR1 and CDR2: SGHAT, FQNNGV. DNA for the CDR3: TGTGCCAGCAGACTAGAGGAGACCCAGTACTTC. Translated: CASRLEETQYF.

The chain carries TRBV29-1 and TRBJ2-3; 13 bases match TRBD2. Germline trimming cut 4 bases from V and 6 bases from J; bases unmatched to any gene: 7. The CDR3 length is 15 residues. Germline V gives CDR1 SQVTM, CDR2 ANQGSEA. In DNA, the CDR3 is TGCAGCGTTGGGACTAGCGGGAGTGGGGGGGATACGCAGTATTTT. This codes for CSVGTSGSGGDTQYF.

The gene calls are TRBV5-5 and TRBJ2-1; 14 nucleotides align to TRBD2. The CDR3 loop spans 16 amino acids. CDR1 is SGHKS, CDR2 YYEKEE, per germline (reference sequence). The junction had 3 bases not matched to a gene; V was cut back by 4 bases and J by 3 bases. This CDR3 reads CASSGTSGSIYNEQFF. The CDR3 nucleotides are TGTGCCAGCAGCGGGACTAGCGGGAGTATCTACAATGAGCAGTTCTTC.

A note on this clone: This specimen includes other DNA sequences encoding the same CDR3. The CDR3 loop is CASSYSSAGNTEAFF. CDR3 in DNA: TGTGCCAGCAGTTACTCTTCCGCAGGGAACACTGAAGCTTTCTTT. The chain couples TRBV6-5 to TRBJ1-1; D gene unclear. The V gene lost 0 bases and the J gene lost 1 base, with 9 bases spanning the gap. This CDR3 has 15 amino acids. Germline V lookup: CDR1 MNHEY, CDR2 SVGAGI.

This chain joins TRBV11-2 and TRBJ2-1; 7 bases fit TRBD2. The V segment lost 2 bases and the J segment 8 bases; nucleotides outside the gene matches: 9. The length of the CDR3 is 15 residues. CDR1 SGHAT and CDR2 FQNNGV come from the germline V gene. The CDR3 DNA sequence: TGTGCCAGCAGCTTAAGGTTGCGGGAGAGGGATGAGCAGTTCTTC. Translated: CASSLRLRERDEQFF.

The chain links TRBV28 to TRBJ2-7; tentatively, D is TRBD1 (5 bases). The germline V gene encodes CDR1 MDHEN and CDR2 SYDVKM. V shed 5 bases and J shed 2 bases, with 13 bases lying between them. CDR3 length: 14 residues. CDR3 amino acids: CASSIPTEAYEQYF. For the CDR3, the DNA is TGTGCCAGCAGTATCCCGACAGAGGCCTACGAGCAGTACTTC. The full variable domain, rest sourced from reference TRBV28 and TRBJ2-7, is DVKVTQSSRYLVKRTGEKVFLECVQDMDHENMFWYRQDPGLGLRLIYFSYDVKMKEKGDIPEGYSVSREKKERFSLILESASTNQTSMYLCASSIPTEAYEQYFGPGTRLTVT.

The gene calls are TRBV5-4 and TRBJ1-1, with a possible D match to TRBD1 (6 bases). Trimming removed 0 bases at V and 1 base at J, with 13 bases between. Per the germline V gene, CDR1 is SGHNT and CDR2 is YYREEE (reference sequence). This CDR3 has 16 residues. The CDR3, as DNA: TGTGCCAGCAGCTTGGGAAGTGGGGGCAAGAACACTGAAGCTTTCTTT. Its translation: CASSLGSGGKNTEAFF.

The J gene is TRBJ2-7, the V gene TRBV6-5; 7 bases are a match to TRBD1. Germline assignment: CDR1 MNHEY and CDR2 SVGAGI. With 6 bases clipped from V and 4 bases from J, the junction kept 9 bases outside the gene matches. The CDR3 runs to 14 residues. The CDR3 DNA reads TGTGCCAGCAGCCCCGACAGGGTAGTTTACGAGCAGTACTTC. It translates to CASSPDRVVYEQYF.

J is TRBJ2-5 and V is TRBV4-2; D gene unclear. The DNA end lines up better with TRBJ2-7; the J call may be wrong. The germline CDR1 and CDR2 sequences are LGHNA and YNFKEQ. This CDR3 has 12 residues. This chain's CDR3 is CASSPSLREQYF. CDR3 DNA sequence: TGTGCCAGCAGCCCGTCCCTACGCGAGCAGTACTTC.

The chain recombines TRBV27 with TRBJ2-2; D may be TRBD1 (5 bases). The CDR3 sequence is 15 residues long. Germline V gene sequence: CDR1 MNHEY, CDR2 SMNVEV (reference sequence). Trimming cost V 1 base and J 5 bases, with 11 bases left between them. Here the CDR3 reads CASSLLAGRTGELFF. For the CDR3, the DNA is TGTGCCAGCAGTTTATTGGCAGGGCGGACCGGGGAGCTGTTTTTT.

This chain links TRBV10-3 with TRBJ2-1; possibly TRBD2 for D (6 bases). Germline V gene sequence: CDR1 ENHRY, CDR2 SYGVKD. This CDR3 has 13 amino acids. Trimming removed 3 bases from V and 6 bases from J, with 9 bases in between. The CDR3 region has the DNA TGTGCCATCAGTGACGGGACTCTCAATGAGCAGTTCTTC. It codes for CAISDGTLNEQFF.

The chain recombines TRBV29-1 with TRBJ2-7; D may be TRBD1 (5 bases). In germline, CDR1 is SQVTM, CDR2 ANQGSEA. Deletions cut 3 bases from V and 0 bases from J, with 9 bases between. CDR3 length: 13 residues. The CDR3 coding sequence is TGCAGCGTTGAGACCAGGGACTCCTACGAGCAGTACTTC. This gives the protein CSVETRDSYEQYF.